Following are 22 T cell receptor beta chains from one sample sequenced in a study of a mutant IDH1 vaccine in newly diagnosed glioma. Stated time point: week 23, last vaccination. Vaccination used 300 ug of mutant IDH1 20-mer peptide per dose, with topical imiquimod. Their target antigens are unknown. Data came from immunoSEQ multiplex PCR; TCRdb stores just in-frame clones and leaves some out. The sample contains approximately 82,000 clones, more than 80% of which appear only once. The material sequenced was PBMCs, taken from a glioma patient whose treatment included an IDH1 peptide vaccine. These receptor sequences come from a woman between 45 and 65 years old with glioma.

This clone was counted a single time. The J gene is TRBJ2-7, the V gene TRBV5-4; 10 nucleotides align to TRBD2. This CDR3 is 15 amino acids long. V shed 4 bases and J 7 bases; nucleotides not matched to a gene: 11. Germline CDR1 reads SGHNT; CDR2 reads YYREEE (reference sequence). The CDR3 coding sequence is TGTGCCAGCAGCGGGGCTCCGGGACTAGCGATGGAGCAGTACTTC. Its translation: CASSGAPGLAMEQYF. Full variable domain (outside the CDR3, taken from reference TRBV5-4 and TRBJ2-7): ETGVTQSPTHLIKTRGQQVTLRCSSQSGHNTVSWYQQALGQGPQFIFQYYREEENGRGNFPPRFSGLQFPNYSSELNVNALELDDSALYLCASSGAPGLAMEQYFGPGTRLTVT.

The CDR3 here is CASSLRRNNYGYTF. CDR3 bases: TGTGCCAGCAGTCTTCGACGGAATAACTATGGCTACACCTTC. V usage is TRBV28 and J usage is TRBJ1-2; D remains ambiguous. CDR1 is MDHEN, CDR2 SYDVKM, per germline. The CDR3 length is 14 residues. Trimming removed 5 bases from V and 1 base from J, with 11 bases in between.

This clone was detected only a few times. The chain has TRBV19 and TRBJ2-2, with D uncertain. V lost 1 base to trimming and J lost 4 bases, with 7 bases between them. CDR3 size: 14 residues. Germline loops: CDR1 LNHDA, CDR2 SQIVND (reference sequence). CDR3 sequence reads: CASSIGVGTGELFF. CDR3 bases: TGTGCCAGTAGTATAGGGGTCGGCACCGGGGAGCTGTTTTTT. Full variable domain (missing parts from reference TRBV19 and TRBJ2-2): DGGITQSPKYLFRKEGQNVTLSCEQNLNHDAMYWYRQDPGQGLRLIYYSQIVNDFQKGDIAEGYSVSREKKESFPLTVTSAQKNPTAFYLCASSIGVGTGELFFGEGSRLTVL.

The chain couples TRBV30 to TRBJ2-1; D is undetermined. V was shortened by 4 bases and J by 6 bases, with 7 bases between the two germline ends. Germline CDR1 reads GTSNPN; CDR2 reads SVGIG (reference sequence). The CDR3 totals 11 residues. The CDR3 coding sequence is TGTGCCTGGACCCACCTCAATGAGCAGTTCTTC. Its translation is CAWTHLNEQFF.

V is TRBV28 and J is TRBJ2-1; 10 positions match TRBD2. The CDR3 loop spans 15 amino acids. Germline V lookup: CDR1 MDHEN, CDR2 SYDVKM. Germline trimming cut 4 bases from V and 8 bases from J; bases unmatched to any gene: 8. The CDR3 is CASSSSSGRNDEQFF. As DNA, the CDR3 is TGTGCCAGCAGTTCTAGTAGCGGGAGGAACGATGAGCAGTTCTTC.

The gene calls are TRBV27 and TRBJ2-1; 8 bases map to TRBD2. Germline V lookup: CDR1 MNHEY, CDR2 SMNVEV (reference sequence). The junction had 13 bases not matched to a gene; V was cut back by 5 bases and J by 10 bases. This CDR3 comprises 15 residues. This CDR3 reads CASSGTRGEFSEQFF. The CDR3 region has the DNA TGTGCCAGCAGTGGGACTAGGGGGGAATTCAGCGAGCAGTTCTTC.

The chain has TRBV15 and TRBJ2-2; TRBD2 aligns across 12 bases. Germline values: CDR1 LNHNV, CDR2 YYDKDF (reference sequence). J lost 1 base, V lost 0 bases, and 3 bases had no gene match. The CDR3 length is 18 residues. CDR3 residues: CATSRDLAGGRNTGELFF. CDR3 in DNA: TGTGCCACCAGCAGAGATCTAGCGGGAGGGAGGAACACCGGGGAGCTGTTTTTT.

This rearrangement joins TRBV6-6 to TRBJ2-7; no firm D call. The CDR3 consists of 11 residues. Trimming pared 0 bases from V and 9 bases from J, leaving 6 bases between. CDR1 and CDR2 (germline): MNHNY, SVGAGI (reference sequence). This CDR3 reads CASSYSALQYF. The CDR3, as DNA: TGTGCCAGCAGTTACTCCGCGTTGCAGTACTTC.

The CDR3 loop reads CASSPTLLSAIHEQYF. CDR3 coding DNA: TGTGCCAGTAGTCCCACACTGCTCTCGGCCATCCACGAGCAGTACTTC. This chain connects TRBV19 to TRBJ2-7, with D uncertain. Germline CDR1 reads LNHDA; CDR2 reads SQIVND (reference sequence). The CDR3 has 16 amino acids. With 5 bases removed from V and 5 bases from J, the gap between germline ends came to 22 bases.

The rearrangement joins TRBV28 to TRBJ2-2; the match to TRBD2 covers 10 bases. J was trimmed by 6 bases and V by 6 bases; bases with no gene match: 10. The germline gives CDR1 MDHEN, CDR2 SYDVKM. The length of the CDR3 is 16 residues. The CDR3 region is CASSPGGLARAGELFF. DNA for the CDR3: TGTGCCAGCAGCCCGGGGGGACTAGCGAGAGCCGGGGAGCTGTTTTTT. Based on the CDR3 plus reference TRBV28 and TRBJ2-2, the full variable domain is DVKVTQSSRYLVKRTGEKVFLECVQDMDHENMFWYRQDPGLGLRLIYFSYDVKMKEKGDIPEGYSVSREKKERFSLILESASTNQTSMYLCASSPGGLARAGELFFGEGSRLTVL.

V usage is TRBV6-1 and J usage is TRBJ1-6; D call uncertain. Between the trimmed V and J ends, which lost 2 bases and 5 bases, there was a span of 4 bases. This CDR3 has 13 residues. CDR1 is MNHNS and CDR2 is SASEGT in the germline V gene. CDR3 region: CASSESDNSPLHF. The CDR3 nucleotides are TGTGCCAGCAGTGAATCGGATAATTCACCCCTCCACTTT.

The J gene is TRBJ1-2, the V gene TRBV6-6, with D perhaps TRBD1 (5 bases). V was cut by 5 bases and J by 8 bases, with 18 bases left in between. The V gene's germline CDR1 is MNHNY and CDR2 SVGAGI (reference sequence). This CDR3 contains 14 residues. The CDR3 region has the DNA TGTGCCAGCAGTACCCTACAGCAGGGAGGAGGCTACACCTTC. It yields the protein CASSTLQQGGGYTF.

The chain combines TRBV7-9 with TRBJ1-1, with 7 bases identical to TRBD1. Germline assignment: CDR1 SEHNR and CDR2 FQNEAQ (reference sequence). The CDR3 spans 14 residues. V shed 4 bases and J 0 bases; nucleotides not matched to a gene: 2. CDR3 coding DNA: TGTGCCAGCAGCTCGGGACAGCTGAACACTGAAGCTTTCTTT. Translating gives CASSSGQLNTEAFF.

The rearrangement uses TRBV9 and TRBJ2-7; D may be TRBD2 (6 bases). Germline V gene data show CDR1 as SGDLS and CDR2 as YYNGEE. The CDR3 has 14 residues. Trimming shortened V by 3 bases and J by 4 bases, and 14 bases separated the two germline ends. The CDR3: CASSAPEGPYEQYF. CDR3 bases: TGTGCCAGCAGCGCCCCGGAGGGCCCATACGAGCAGTACTTC.

The chain uses TRBV19 and TRBJ2-7; D unclear. Germline loops: CDR1 LNHDA, CDR2 SQIVND (reference sequence). The CDR3 runs 15 residues. Deletions cut 5 bases from V and 6 bases from J, with 20 bases between. The CDR3, as DNA: TGTGCCAGTAGTCCGCCAGGTTTTGGGGTGGGCGAGCAGTACTTC. Its protein product is CASSPPGFGVGEQYF.

The chain uses TRBV10-1 and TRBJ2-7; the match to TRBD2 covers 10 bases. Trimming cost V 3 bases and J 6 bases; bases outside gene matches: 8. CDR1 is WNHNN, CDR2 SYGVQD, per germline (reference sequence). The CDR3 runs 15 residues. Written as DNA, the CDR3 is TGCGCCAGCAGTGATTCTAGCGGGAGTGGTACCGAGCAGTACTTC. It translates to CASSDSSGSGTEQYF.

There are a few counts of this clone. The CDR3 DNA reads as TGTGCCAGCAGCTTGCGGCATAGTGGCTACACCTTC. Amino acid sequence: CASSLRHSGYTF. The chain joins TRBV5-6 to TRBJ1-2; no definite D call. The V gene's germline CDR1 is SGHDT and CDR2 YYEEEE. Trimming stripped 1 base from V and 7 bases from J, with 8 bases between. The CDR3 has 12 residues.

The gene calls are TRBV30 and TRBJ2-2; 7 positions agree with TRBD1. The J segment lost 5 bases and the V segment lost 3 bases, leaving 6 bases of the junction unmatched. This CDR3 spans 14 amino acids. Germline lookup yields CDR1 GTSNPN and CDR2 SVGIG (reference sequence). The CDR3 sequence is CAWRGDRDTGELFF. The CDR3 DNA reads as TGTGCCTGGAGAGGAGACAGGGATACCGGGGAGCTGTTTTTT.

The table lists this clone with a count of one. The chain recombines TRBV4-1 with TRBJ2-6, with D perhaps assigned TRBD1 or TRBD2 (5 bases each). The CDR3 consists of 16 residues. Trimming left V 3 bases short and J 1 base short, with 10 bases between. Germline loops: CDR1 MGHRA, CDR2 YSYEKL. In nucleotides, the CDR3 is TGCGCCAGCAGCCACCCGGGACGGTCTGGGGCCAACGTCCTGACTTTC. Residues: CASSHPGRSGANVLTF.

The rearrangement uses TRBV6-4 and TRBJ1-5; maybe TRBD1 (5 bases). The CDR3 covers 15 residues. The germline V gene encodes CDR1 MRHNA and CDR2 SNTAGT. V gave up 6 bases and J gave up 0 bases, with 12 bases separating them. CDR3 protein: CASRTRGDSNQPQHF. In nucleotides, the CDR3 is TGTGCCAGCAGGACGCGGGGCGATAGCAATCAGCCCCAGCATTTT.

This chain links TRBV27 with TRBJ1-2, with D possibly TRBD1 on 5 matching bases. V was cut by 4 bases and J by 5 bases, with 11 bases left in between. The germline V gene encodes CDR1 MNHEY and CDR2 SMNVEV (reference sequence). The CDR3 covers 13 residues. CDR3 protein: CASSSGIWYGYTF. DNA of the CDR3: TGTGCCAGCAGTTCAGGGATTTGGTATGGCTACACCTTC.

The CDR3 region is CASSQLGQVGNTGELFF. The CDR3 coding sequence is TGCGCCAGCAGTCAATTGGGACAGGTGGGGAACACCGGGGAGCTGTTTTTT. The V gene is TRBV23-1, the J gene TRBJ2-2; TRBD1 agrees at 8 bases. TRBV23-1 counts as an open reading frame of uncertain function. The CDR3 has 17 amino acids. V dropped 1 base and J dropped 1; count of bases not matched to a gene: 5.